The 32 T cell receptor beta chains below were found in one sample sequenced in a study of blood T cell repertoires in COVID-19. Clones were sequenced by immunoSEQ multiplex PCR, and TCRdb holds only the in-frame ones, with some missing. The table records around 50,000 clones, about four fifths of them present only once. Sample: peripheral blood. The receptor source for this set is a woman aged 55-70 years with acute or convalescent COVID-19.

The chain links TRBV6-5 to TRBJ2-3; D possibly corresponds to TRBD1 (6 bases). This CDR3 is built from 14 residues. The germline gives CDR1 MNHEY, CDR2 SVGAGI. V was pared by 5 bases and J by 2 bases, with 11 bases between. The CDR3 is CASSLRGTTDTQYF. CDR3 DNA: TGTGCCAGCAGTCTTAGGGGGACCACAGATACGCAGTATTTT.

The J gene is TRBJ1-2, the V gene TRBV10-3, with TRBD1 matching over 7 bases. V shed 2 bases and J 0 bases; nucleotides not matched to a gene: 6. This CDR3 region has 16 residues. Germline CDR1 and CDR2: ENHRY and SYGVKD. This CDR3 reads CAISEPRQGTNYGYTF. The DNA for the CDR3 is TGTGCCATCAGTGAGCCACGACAGGGTACTAACTATGGCTACACCTTC.

V is TRBV14 and J is TRBJ1-1; no clear D. CDR1 and CDR2 from the germline V gene are SGHDN and FVKESK. The CDR3 covers 15 residues. Trimming pared 0 bases from V and 6 bases from J, leaving 14 bases between. The CDR3 DNA reads TGTGCCAGCAGCCAAGATCATATCGGGGTTTCTGAAGCTTTCTTT. This gives the protein CASSQDHIGVSEAFF.

This clone occurred a few times. This rearrangement joins TRBV2 to TRBJ1-3; possible D gene TRBD1, 5 bases. The V end lost 6 bases, the J end lost 0 bases, and 6 bases lay between the germline ends. This CDR3 is 13 amino acids long. The germline V gene encodes CDR1 SNHLY and CDR2 FYNNEI. In nucleotides, the CDR3 is TGTGCCAGCAGGGACAACTCTGGAAACACCATATATTTT. Amino acids: CASRDNSGNTIYF.

The chain recombines TRBV7-2 with TRBJ2-7; 7 bases align to TRBD1. From germline, CDR1 is SGHTA and CDR2 FQGNSA. CDR3 length: 14 residues. V gave up 4 bases and J gave up 2 bases; unmatched junction bases: 5. The CDR3 sequence is CASSYPDRAYEQYF. In nucleotides, the CDR3 is TGTGCCAGCAGCTATCCAGACAGGGCCTACGAGCAGTACTTC.

The chain joins TRBV15 to TRBJ2-7; D perhaps matches TRBD1 (5 bases). Germline-derived CDR1 and CDR2 are LNHNV and YYDKDF (reference sequence). The CDR3 runs 11 residues. Trimming stripped 4 bases from V and 6 bases from J, with 7 bases between. CDR3 sequence (DNA): TGTGCCACCAGCAAGGACACCGAGCAGTACTTC. Translated: CATSKDTEQYF.

This clone was detected a few times. The chain links TRBV30 to TRBJ1-5, with D possibly being TRBD1 (6 bases). The CDR3 extends over 14 amino acids. Germline V lookup: CDR1 GTSNPN, CDR2 SVGIG (reference sequence). V was clipped by 2 bases and J by 0 bases, with 8 bases between them. The CDR3 here is CAWSWTVSNQPQHF. The CDR3 nucleotides read TGTGCCTGGAGTTGGACAGTTAGCAATCAGCCCCAGCATTTT.

The chain uses TRBV15 and TRBJ2-1; D possibly corresponds to TRBD2 (6 bases). In germline, CDR1 is LNHNV, CDR2 YYDKDF (reference sequence). The CDR3 loop spans 13 amino acids. Trimming took 5 bases from V and 3 from J, leaving 8 bases between them. The CDR3 sequence is CATSARGYNEQFF. The CDR3 DNA reads TGTGCCACCAGCGCGCGGGGCTACAATGAGCAGTTCTTC. The variable domain in full, completed from reference TRBV15 and TRBJ2-1, reads DAMVIQNPRYQVTQFGKPVTLSCSQTLNHNVMYWYQQKSSQAPKLLFHYYDKDFNNEADTPDNFQSRRPNTSFCFLDIRSPGLGDTAMYLCATSARGYNEQFFGPGTRLTVL.

This clone was found a few times. The chain recombines TRBV3-1 (or the pseudogene TRBV3-2) with TRBJ1-2, with 9 positions matching TRBD1. The CDR3 is 15 residues long. With 2 bases clipped from V and 8 bases from J, the junction kept 9 bases outside the gene matches. Germline values: CDR1 LGHDT, CDR2 YNNKEL (reference sequence). CDR3 sequence (DNA): TGTGCCAGCAGCCAATGGGGACAGGGAAGTGACGGCTACACCTTC. Translation gives CASSQWGQGSDGYTF.

This rearrangement joins TRBV12-3 or TRBV12-4 to TRBJ2-7, with no clear D. Trimming took 6 bases from V and 4 from J, leaving 7 bases between them. The CDR3 totals 11 residues. The CDR3 DNA reads TGTGCCAGCAGCCCCAGATACGAGCAGTACTTC. It is translated as CASSPRYEQYF.

The rearrangement links TRBV10-1 to TRBJ1-5; no reliable D call. The CDR3 loop spans 15 amino acids. Germline V gene lookup returns CDR1 WNHNN and CDR2 SYGVQD (reference sequence). V was trimmed by 3 bases and J by 0 bases, leaving 9 bases between them. CDR3: CASSETESSNQPQHF. The CDR3 region has the DNA TGCGCCAGCAGTGAAACAGAGTCTAGCAATCAGCCCCAGCATTTT.

The CDR3 sequence is CASSSWTTSNQPQHF. DNA of the CDR3: TGTGCCAGCAGCTCGTGGACAACAAGCAATCAGCCCCAGCATTTT. The V gene is TRBV7-2, the J gene TRBJ1-5, with D perhaps matching TRBD1 (5 bases). Germline CDR1 reads SGHTA; CDR2 reads FQGNSA. Trimming took off 4 bases at V and 1 base at J, with 11 bases between the two ends. The CDR3 contains 15 residues.

The chain recombines TRBV5-3 with TRBJ1-1; D unclear. TRBV5-3 is sorted into the ORF group, with uncertain function. This CDR3 is built from 15 residues. V lost 7 bases and J lost 1, with 17 bases in between. The CDR3 here is CARALRGMGNTEAFF. Written as DNA, the CDR3 is TGTGCCAGAGCCCTTCGGGGTATGGGGAACACTGAAGCTTTCTTT.

As for this clone: A read error may produce the germline difference seen at one junction end. The genes are TRBV24-1 and TRBJ1-1; D is unclear. Germline values: CDR1 KGHDR, CDR2 SFDVKD. This CDR3 has 12 residues. For the CDR3, the DNA is TGTGCCACCAGTGACCCCAACAGTGAAGCTTTCTTT. Its protein is CATSDPNSEAFF.

This clone came up a few times. This chain uses TRBV4-3 with TRBJ1-1; D is undetermined. Germline V gene lookup returns CDR1 LGHNA and CDR2 YSLEER. The CDR3 is 13 residues long. Trimming pared 2 bases from V and 0 bases from J, leaving 4 bases between. CDR3 residues: CASSQYMNTEAFF. Written as DNA, the CDR3 is TGCGCCAGCAGCCAATATATGAACACTGAAGCTTTCTTT.

This chain joins TRBV7-9 and TRBJ1-4; D call uncertain. The CDR3 spans 16 residues. Germline V lookup: CDR1 SEHNR, CDR2 FQNEAQ (reference sequence). V gave up 1 base and J gave up 5 bases, with 14 bases separating them. The CDR3 bases are TGTGCCAGCAGCTTAGGGTCGGGGTGGAAGAATGAAAAACTGTTTTTT. This codes for CASSLGSGWKNEKLFF.

This clone was picked up a small number of times. V usage is TRBV6-5 and J usage is TRBJ1-3, with D possibly being TRBD1 (6 bases). Germline V gene lookup returns CDR1 MNHEY and CDR2 SVGAGI. The ends were cut back, 0 bases at V and 4 bases at J, with 10 bases in the middle. The CDR3 contains 15 residues. The CDR3: CASSYSRGLGNTIYF. The CDR3 nucleotides read TGTGCCAGCAGTTACTCCAGGGGCCTCGGAAACACCATATATTTT.

This clone turned up a few times. The chain combines TRBV24-1 with TRBJ1-4; no clear D gene. The germline CDR1 and CDR2 sequences are KGHDR and SFDVKD. The CDR3 has 13 residues. V was clipped by 9 bases and J by 2 bases, with 9 bases between them. Here the CDR3 reads CATQKQTNEKLFF. The CDR3 DNA reads TGTGCCACCCAGAAACAGACTAATGAAAAACTGTTTTTT.

The chain recombines TRBV6-1 with TRBJ1-5; TRBD1 matches at 7 bases. This CDR3 has 17 amino acids. CDR1 is MNHNS, CDR2 SASEGT, per germline. J was trimmed by 6 bases and V by 3 bases; bases with no gene match: 14. The CDR3 is CASSDSFQGGPSQPQHF. For the CDR3, the DNA is TGTGCCAGCAGTGATAGTTTCCAGGGGGGACCCAGTCAGCCCCAGCATTTT.

As to this clone: The junction departs from germline at one end; a sequencing error may be responsible. This chain links TRBV30 with TRBJ2-6, with 9 bases fitting TRBD2. The CDR3 runs 17 residues. Per germline, CDR1 GTSNPN and CDR2 SVGIG (reference sequence). The CDR3 DNA follows: TGTGCCTGGGGCGCGGGGGGGTTCTACTCTGGGGCCAGCGTCCTGACTTTC. Translated: CAWGAGGFYSGASVLTF.

The chain uses TRBV18 and TRBJ1-2; no reliable D call. There are 13 residues in the CDR3. Trimming took off 3 bases at V and 2 bases at J, with 7 bases between the two ends. The germline gives CDR1 KGHSH, CDR2 LQKENI. CDR3 sequence: CASSPGLNYGYTF. CDR3 in DNA: TGTGCCAGCTCACCTGGGCTAAACTATGGCTACACCTTC.

V is TRBV3-1 (or the pseudogene TRBV3-2) and J is TRBJ2-1; 7 nucleotides line up with TRBD1. The CDR3 is 15 amino acids. Losses at the gene ends were 0 bases for V and 4 bases for J; bases not matched to a gene: 3. From germline, CDR1 is LGHDT and CDR2 YNNKEL (reference sequence). The CDR3 nucleotides read TGTGCCAGCAGCCAAGATCTGGACAGGTACAATGAGCAGTTCTTC. It codes for CASSQDLDRYNEQFF.

V usage is TRBV3-1 (or the pseudogene TRBV3-2) and J usage is TRBJ2-3; D might be TRBD1 (5 bases). The V gene lost 3 bases and the J gene lost 4 bases, with 11 bases spanning the gap. This CDR3 is built from 14 residues. Per germline, CDR1 LGHDT and CDR2 YNNKEL (reference sequence). The DNA for the CDR3 is TGTGCCAGCAGCCAGCCAGGGCGCGCAGATACGCAGTATTTT. This codes for CASSQPGRADTQYF.

The chain uses TRBV6-5 and TRBJ1-3, with 7 nucleotides matching TRBD1. The CDR3 loop spans 14 amino acids. V dropped 7 bases and J dropped 4; count of bases not matched to a gene: 7. Germline V gene data show CDR1 as MNHEY and CDR2 as SVGAGI. The CDR3 nucleotides are TGTGCCAGCAAACAGACAGGGCCAGGAAACACCATATATTTT. This translates into CASKQTGPGNTIYF.

V is TRBV20-1 and J is TRBJ2-7; no definite D call. The CDR3 sequence is 11 residues long. The germline gives CDR1 DFQATT, CDR2 SNEGSKA (reference sequence). V lost 4 bases to trimming and J lost 5 bases, with 9 bases between them. CDR3 DNA: TGCAGTGCTACCGTTAGTCACGAGCAGTACTTC. This gives the protein CSATVSHEQYF.

The chain joins TRBV4-1 to TRBJ1-1, with a weak D call TRBD1 (6 bases). Germline CDR1 MGHRA, CDR2 YSYEKL. The V end was cut by 1 base, the J end by 1 base, with 16 bases between. The CDR3 spans 17 residues. CDR3 bases: TGCGCCAGCAGCCAAGGGGGCCTGGGGGGGCGGAACACTGAAGCTTTCTTT. This codes for CASSQGGLGGRNTEAFF.

V and J are TRBV4-2 and TRBJ2-3; 9 bases line up with TRBD2. From germline, CDR1 is LGHNA and CDR2 YNFKEQ. The CDR3 consists of 14 residues. V was clipped by 10 bases and J by 4 bases; unmatched bases: 9. This CDR3 reads CATQGTSISDTQYF. CDR3 DNA: TGTGCCACGCAAGGGACTAGCATTTCAGATACGCAGTATTTT.

This clone was seen only a few times. The CDR3 here is CASSLDPGMAEAFF. CDR3 DNA sequence: TGCGCCAGCAGCTTGGACCCGGGAATGGCTGAAGCTTTCTTT. The V gene is TRBV5-1, the J gene TRBJ1-1; the D is unclear. V lost 0 bases, J lost 6 bases, and 12 bases lay in between. The CDR3 totals 14 residues. Germline CDR1 and CDR2: SGHRS and YFSETQ. The full variable domain, its missing parts supplied by reference TRBV5-1 and TRBJ1-1, is KAGVTQTPRYLIKTRGQQVTLSCSPISGHRSVSWYQQTPGQGLQFLFEYFSETQRNKGNFPGRFSGRQFSNSRSEMNVSTLELGDSALYLCASSLDPGMAEAFFGQGTRLTVV.

The rearrangement links TRBV24-1 to TRBJ2-3; TRBD2 aligns across 7 bases. The CDR3 is made up of 14 amino acids. Per germline, CDR1 KGHDR and CDR2 SFDVKD. V trimming: 7 bases; J trimming: 2 bases; junction bases outside the gene matches: 5. The CDR3 loop is CATRPSGPTDTQYF. In nucleotides, the CDR3 is TGTGCCACCAGACCTAGCGGACCCACAGATACGCAGTATTTT.

The rearrangement links TRBV10-2 to TRBJ2-5, with 8 nucleotides matching TRBD2. The CDR3 has 18 residues. The V gene's germline CDR1 is WSHSY and CDR2 SAAADI. J lost 1 base, V lost 6 bases, and 16 bases had no gene match. CDR3 in DNA: TGCGCCAGCAGGGACCTCGGGGGGGGAGGTCTATTCCAAGAGACCCAGTACTTC. The encoded protein is CASRDLGGGGLFQETQYF.

V is TRBV29-1 and J is TRBJ2-7; 9 bases match TRBD1. The germline gives CDR1 SQVTM, CDR2 ANQGSEA. The CDR3 consists of 12 residues. V dropped 6 bases and J dropped 3; count of bases not matched to a gene: 3. CDR3 sequence: CSVLTGGYEQYF. DNA for the CDR3: TGCAGCGTATTGACAGGGGGCTACGAGCAGTACTTC.

The chain combines TRBV5-4 with TRBJ1-2; unclear D gene. The CDR3 is made up of 15 amino acids. Germline V CDR1 and CDR2: SGHNT, YYREEE (reference sequence). V gave up 0 bases and J gave up 6 bases, with 15 bases separating them. The CDR3 protein is CASSLVDSFPNGYTF. The CDR3 coding sequence is TGTGCCAGCAGCTTGGTAGATAGTTTCCCTAATGGCTACACCTTC.